This T cell receptor (beta chain) derives from a study of cytomegalovirus exposure and HLA in healthy donors. Amplification used 60 Vbeta primers and 13 Jbeta primers. In the authors' methods: Among the unique TCR beta chains that a later analysis counted, around 72 million in all, 9.5 million to 12 million were shared. Only in-frame clones appear in the TCRdb table, and some are missing; sequencing was by immunoSEQ multiplex PCR. V, J and clone size are taken as reported in that table, and D and trimming were inferred from the DNA itself. In the table there are under 250,000 clones, around 85% of which are singletons. Study outcomes and limitations: With later analysis, a missense DCLRE1C variant became linked to TCR beta V- and J-gene trimming. In the analysis, some V segments, TRBV6-2 and TRBV6-3 included, were excluded as indistinguishable.

Missing from this donor's record is the CMV serostatus. Deletions cut 7 bases from V and 3 bases from J, with 16 bases between. The CDR3 has 13 amino acids. Germline loops: CDR1 SQVTM, CDR2 ANQGSEA. Remarks on this clone: The antigen is undetermined.

Sequencing used PBMCs. V is TRBV29-1 and J is TRBJ2-7; TRBD1 might be the D (5 bases). The receptor was isolated from a human donor in good health. The CDR3: CSASGPSDYEQYF. The CDR3 nucleotides read TGCAGCGCCTCAGGGCCCTCGGACTACGAGCAGTACTTC.